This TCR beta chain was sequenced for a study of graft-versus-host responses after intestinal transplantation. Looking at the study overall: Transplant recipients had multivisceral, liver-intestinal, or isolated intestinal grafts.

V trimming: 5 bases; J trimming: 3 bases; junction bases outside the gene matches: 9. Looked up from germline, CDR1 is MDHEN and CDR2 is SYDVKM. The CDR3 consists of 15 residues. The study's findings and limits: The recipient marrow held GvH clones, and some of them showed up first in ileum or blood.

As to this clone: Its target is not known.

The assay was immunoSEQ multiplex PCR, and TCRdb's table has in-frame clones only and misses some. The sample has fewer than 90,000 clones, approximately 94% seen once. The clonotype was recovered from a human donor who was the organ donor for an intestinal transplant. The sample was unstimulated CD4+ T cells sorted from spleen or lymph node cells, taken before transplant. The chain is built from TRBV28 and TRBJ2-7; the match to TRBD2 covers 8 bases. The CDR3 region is CASSPSGGIVYEQYF. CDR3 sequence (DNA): TGTGCCAGCAGTCCTTCGGGGGGGATAGTCTACGAGCAGTACTTC.